This is a list of T cell receptor beta chains from one sample in a study of cytomegalovirus exposure and HLA in healthy donors. Profiled with immunoSEQ multiplex PCR; TCRdb holds only in-frame clones, not every one. This table has some 170,000 clones, 77% appearing once. Material: PBMCs. The receptors originated from a woman under 40 in good health and CMV-seronegative. The CDR3 runs from the conserved cysteine through the conserved F or W. The D gene is left open where the match is weak. Expanded clones are given a class, and other clones once, few, many or no size at all.

>NA|TRBD1|TRBV18|14|TRBJ1-2
CASSPINRGAGYTF
TGTGCCAGCTCACCCATTAACAGGGGGGCGGGCTACACCTTC
>NA|TRBD2|TRBV30|20|TRBJ2-7
CAWSVLVRRGSGRAFYEQYF
TGTGCCTGGAGTGTACTAGTACGGCGAGGGAGCGGGAGGGCCTTCTACGAGCAGTACTTC
>once|NA|TRBV29-1|14|TRBJ1-2
CSVSGQYSNYGYTF
TGCAGCGTTTCCGGACAATACTCTAACTATGGCTACACCTTC
>few|NA|TRBV7-9|13|TRBJ2-7
CASSLIDRYEQYF
TGTGCCAGCAGCTTAATCGACAGGTACGAGCAGTACTTC
>NA|NA|TRBV27|11|TRBJ2-7
CASSGGPGQYF
TGTGCCAGCAGTGGGGGCCCGGGGCAGTACTTC
>NA|TRBD2|TRBV5-5|16|TRBJ2-1
CASSLQRASGYDEQFF
TGTGCCAGCAGCTTGCAGCGGGCTAGCGGGTACGATGAGCAGTTCTTC
>NA|TRBD1|TRBV2|15|TRBJ1-2
CASRAWTGVNYGYTF
TGTGCCAGCAGAGCTTGGACAGGGGTAAACTATGGCTACACCTTC
>NA|NA|TRBV7-8|14|TRBJ1-2
CASSSSGSNYGYTF
TGTGCCAGCAGCTCCTCCGGGTCTAACTATGGCTACACCTTC
>few|TRBD1|TRBV5-6|15|TRBJ2-2
CASSWGQGVTGELFF
TGTGCCAGCAGTTGGGGACAGGGGGTTACCGGGGAGCTGTTTTTT
>NA|TRBD1|TRBV29-1|14|TRBJ2-7
CSVDATGTSYEQYF
TGCAGCGTTGATGCGACAGGGACCTCCTACGAGCAGTACTTC
>NA|NA|TRBV6-1|10|TRBJ2-7
CASFYYEQYF
TGTGCCAGCTTTTACTACGAGCAGTACTTC
>NA|TRBD1|TRBV5-8|19|TRBJ1-6
CASSSWDSLRFPGNSPLHF
TGTGCCAGCAGCTCCTGGGACAGTCTTCGATTCCCCGGGAATTCACCCCTCCACTTT
>NA|NA|TRBV5-1|14|TRBJ1-3
CASTTGSSGNTIYF
TGCGCCAGCACTACAGGCAGCTCTGGAAACACCATATATTTT
>NA|TRBD2|TRBV19|18|TRBJ2-2
CASSFPVRSRTSAGELFF
TGTGCCAGTAGTTTTCCTGTGAGGTCGAGGACTAGCGCCGGGGAGCTGTTTTTT
>NA|TRBD1|TRBV27|15|TRBJ1-2
CASSTHRGPGDGYTF
TGTGCCAGCAGTACCCACAGGGGCCCCGGAGATGGCTACACCTTC
>few|NA|TRBV5-4|16|TRBJ1-2
CASSFGTPRGRYGYTF
TGTGCCAGCAGCTTTGGGACTCCCCGGGGACGCTATGGCTACACCTTC
>few|TRBD1|TRBV19|15|TRBJ1-2
CASSQTGETPYGYTF
TGTGCCAGTAGTCAGACAGGGGAAACCCCCTATGGCTACACCTTC
>few|NA|TRBV19|15|TRBJ2-1
CASSMESGTRNEQFF
TGTGCCAGTAGTATGGAAAGCGGGACAAGGAATGAGCAGTTCTTC
>NA|TRBD1|TRBV7-2|15|TRBJ1-2
CASSSRDRAAYGYTF
TGTGCCAGCAGCTCGAGGGACAGGGCCGCCTATGGCTACACCTTC
>once|TRBD1|TRBV25-1|14|TRBJ2-7
CASRSPGQGTEQYF
TGTGCCAGCAGGAGCCCGGGACAGGGGACCGAGCAGTACTTC
>NA|NA|TRBV28|13|TRBJ2-5
CASSLRALETQYF
TGTGCCAGCAGTTTGAGGGCATTGGAGACCCAGTACTTC
>NA|NA|TRBV5-5|18|TRBJ2-3
CASSRGLISGFSTDTQYF
TGTGCCAGCAGCCGAGGCTTGATTAGCGGCTTTAGCACAGATACGCAGTATTTT
>few|NA|TRBV7-3|16|TRBJ2-1
CASSSAGGGSYNEQFF
TGTGCCAGCAGTTCTGCGGGTGGCGGCTCCTACAATGAGCAGTTCTTC
>NA|NA|TRBV19|16|TRBJ1-1
CASSILPKQGTPEAFF
TGTGCCAGTAGTATCCTCCCTAAACAGGGAACCCCTGAAGCTTTCTTT
>NA|NA|TRBV5-4|11|TRBJ1-1
CASSLFSEAFF
TGTGCCAGCAGCTTGTTCTCTGAAGCTTTCTTT
>NA|NA|TRBV28|19|TRBJ1-5
CASTKGGVGGMGSNQPQHF
TGTGCCAGCACCAAAGGGGGGGTGGGAGGGATGGGCAGCAATCAGCCCCAGCATTTT
>NA|NA|TRBV5-1|19|TRBJ1-2
CASSSLALNDRSSFYGYTF
TGCGCCAGCAGCTCCTTGGCCCTTAATGACAGGAGTTCCTTCTATGGCTACACCTTC
>NA|NA|TRBV5-8|15|TRBJ1-5
CASSSHSFSNQPQHF
TGTGCCAGCAGCTCTCACAGTTTTAGCAATCAGCCCCAGCATTTT
>NA|NA|TRBV4-3|16|TRBJ2-3
CASSQDIYTRADTQYF
TGCGCCAGCAGCCAAGATATCTACACCCGGGCAGATACGCAGTATTTT
>NA|NA|TRBV11-2|12|TRBJ2-1
CASSLASDEQFF
TGTGCCAGCAGCTTAGCGTCGGATGAGCAGTTCTTC
>NA|NA|TRBV30|16|TRBJ1-1
CAWSERGYRRNTEAFF
TGTGCCTGGAGTGAACGGGGGTACAGAAGGAACACTGAAGCTTTCTTT
>NA|TRBD1|TRBV6-5|13|TRBJ1-5
CASSWTGDQPQHF
TGTGCCAGCAGTTGGACAGGGGATCAGCCCCAGCATTTT
>NA|NA|TRBV6-4|16|TRBJ2-2
CASSVRGVSNTGELFF
TGTGCCAGCAGCGTCCGAGGTGTCAGTAACACCGGGGAGCTGTTTTTT
>once|NA|TRBV5-1|14|TRBJ2-3
CASSLGEVPDTQYF
TGCGCCAGCAGTCTGGGGGAGGTGCCAGATACGCAGTATTTT
>NA|TRBD2|TRBV6-5|15|TRBJ2-7
CASRSRREDTYEQYF
TGTGCCAGCAGAAGTAGGCGGGAGGACACCTACGAGCAGTACTTC
>NA|NA|TRBV5-1|16|TRBJ2-3
CASSLGWQGNSDTQYF
TGCGCCAGCAGCTTGGGATGGCAGGGGAACTCCGATACGCAGTATTTT
>few|NA|TRBV5-1|15|TRBJ2-3
CASSVSGTSTDTQYF
TGCGCCAGCAGCGTTAGCGGTACTAGCACAGATACGCAGTATTTT
>NA|NA|TRBV18|17|TRBJ1-5
CASSLLGQTYSNQPQHF
TGCGCCAGCTCACTTCTAGGACAGACATATAGCAATCAGCCCCAGCATTTT
>NA|NA|TRBV5-1|14|TRBJ2-7
CASSLAQMGGEQYF
TGCGCCAGCAGCTTGGCCCAGATGGGAGGCGAGCAGTACTTC